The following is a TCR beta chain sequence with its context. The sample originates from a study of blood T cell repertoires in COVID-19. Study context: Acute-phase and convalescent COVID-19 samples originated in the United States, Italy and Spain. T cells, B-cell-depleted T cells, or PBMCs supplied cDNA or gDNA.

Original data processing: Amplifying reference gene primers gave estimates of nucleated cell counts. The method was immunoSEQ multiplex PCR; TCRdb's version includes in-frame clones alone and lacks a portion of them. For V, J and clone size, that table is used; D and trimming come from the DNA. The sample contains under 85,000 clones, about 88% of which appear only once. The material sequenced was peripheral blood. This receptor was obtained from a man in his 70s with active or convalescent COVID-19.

The CDR3 DNA is TGTGCCAGCAGACCGACAGGGTTTCGCTATGGCAATCAGCCCCAGCATTTT. Its translation: CASRPTGFRYGNQPQHF. The rearrangement links TRBV28 to TRBJ1-5; 7 positions agree with TRBD1. The germline CDR1 and CDR2 sequences are MDHEN and SYDVKM. The CDR3 runs to 17 residues. Trimming cost V 6 bases and J 2 bases; bases outside gene matches: 13.